This T cell receptor (beta chain) was sequenced for a study of preoperative IRX-2 immunotherapy in early breast cancer. V shed 4 bases and J 8 bases; nucleotides not matched to a gene: 5. Germline V gives CDR1 SGHVT, CDR2 SQSDAQ. The CDR3 is 14 amino acids. This table comes from immunoSEQ multiplex PCR, and its TCRdb copy is limited to in-frame clones, with some not included. The repertoire consists of roughly 30,000 clones, with roughly four fifths occurring once and the leading ten covering more than 3%. Treatment here: preoperative locoregional IRX-2 cytokine immunotherapy. Samples came from a phase Ib trial of preoperative locoregional IRX-2 cytokine immunotherapy.

The clonotype was recovered from a human donor with breast cancer. Sampling was carried out from a patient treated with IRX-2 immunotherapy. This rearrangement joins TRBV7-4 to TRBJ2-2; TRBD1 matches 9 bases. The CDR3 here is CASSYRDREGELFF. The CDR3 DNA follows: TGTGCCAGCAGCTACCGGGACAGGGAAGGGGAGCTGTTTTTT.